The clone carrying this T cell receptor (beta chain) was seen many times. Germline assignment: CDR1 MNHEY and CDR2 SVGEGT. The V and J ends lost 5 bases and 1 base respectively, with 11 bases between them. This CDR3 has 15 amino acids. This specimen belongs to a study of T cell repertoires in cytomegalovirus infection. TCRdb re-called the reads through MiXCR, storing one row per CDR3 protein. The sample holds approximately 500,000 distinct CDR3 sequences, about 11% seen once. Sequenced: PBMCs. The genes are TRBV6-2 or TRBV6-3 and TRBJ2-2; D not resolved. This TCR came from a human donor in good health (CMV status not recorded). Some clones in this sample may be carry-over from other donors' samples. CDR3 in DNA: TGTGCCAGCAGTGAAACTTCTTTGAACACCGGGGAGCTGTTTTTT. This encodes CASSETSLNTGELFF.